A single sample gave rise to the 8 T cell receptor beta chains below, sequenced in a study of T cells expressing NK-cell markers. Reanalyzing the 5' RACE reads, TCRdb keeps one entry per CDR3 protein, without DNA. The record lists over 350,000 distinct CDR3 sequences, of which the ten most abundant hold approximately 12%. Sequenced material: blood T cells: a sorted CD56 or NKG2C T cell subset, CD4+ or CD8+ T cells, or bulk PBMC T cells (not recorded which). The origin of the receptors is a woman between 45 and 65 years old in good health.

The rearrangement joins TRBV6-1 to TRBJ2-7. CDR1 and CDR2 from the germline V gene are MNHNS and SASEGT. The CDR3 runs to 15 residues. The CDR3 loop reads CASSEGSDVSYEQYF.

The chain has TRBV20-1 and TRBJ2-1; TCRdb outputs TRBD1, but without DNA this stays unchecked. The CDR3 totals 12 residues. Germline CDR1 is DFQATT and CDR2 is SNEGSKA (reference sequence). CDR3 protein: CSATDRNHEQFF.

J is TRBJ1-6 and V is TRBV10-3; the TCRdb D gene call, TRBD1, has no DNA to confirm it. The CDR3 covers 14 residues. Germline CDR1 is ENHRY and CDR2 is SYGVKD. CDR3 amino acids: CAISGQGDNSPLHF.

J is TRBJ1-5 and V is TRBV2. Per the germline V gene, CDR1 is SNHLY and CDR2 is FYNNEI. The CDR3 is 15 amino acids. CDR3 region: CASRGLGLSNQPQHF.

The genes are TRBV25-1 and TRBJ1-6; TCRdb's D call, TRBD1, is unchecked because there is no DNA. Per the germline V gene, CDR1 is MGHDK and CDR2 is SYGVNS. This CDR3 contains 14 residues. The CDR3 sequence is CASSVGTGNSPLHF.

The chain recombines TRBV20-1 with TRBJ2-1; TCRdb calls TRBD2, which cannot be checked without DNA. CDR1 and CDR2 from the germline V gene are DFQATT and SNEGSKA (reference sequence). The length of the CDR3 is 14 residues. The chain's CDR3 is CSASSGRASGEQFF.

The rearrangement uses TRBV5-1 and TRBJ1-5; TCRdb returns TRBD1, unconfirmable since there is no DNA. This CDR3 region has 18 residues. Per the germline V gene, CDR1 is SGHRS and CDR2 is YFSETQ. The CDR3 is CASSSLADRGGGKQPQHF.

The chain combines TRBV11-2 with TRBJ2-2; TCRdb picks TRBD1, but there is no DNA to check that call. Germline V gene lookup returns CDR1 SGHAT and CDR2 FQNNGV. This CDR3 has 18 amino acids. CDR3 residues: CASSFPQGEPSNTGELFF.